Listed below are T cell receptor beta chains from one sample, sequenced in a study of T cells after yellow fever vaccination. TCRdb analysed the 5' RACE reads with MiXCR anew, one entry per CDR3 protein. The profile shows hundreds of thousands of distinct CDR3 sequences, roughly an eighth of them singletons. The sequenced sample was PBMCs, obtained on the day of the yellow fever booster vaccination. These receptors all stem from a man aged 30 to 39 who received the YFV17D yellow fever vaccine. The CDR3 runs from the conserved cysteine through the conserved F or W. The D gene is left open where the match is weak. The listing skips clone size in some rows; elsewhere it reads once, few, many or a size class.

>TRBV24-1|-|-|TRBJ2-1
TGTGCCACCAGTGATAGGGCCAGCTTGAATGAGCAGTTCTTC
CATSDRASLNEQFF
>TRBV6-1|-|-|TRBJ2-6
TGTGCCAGCAGACACCTAGGGGTATCAGGGGCCAACGTCCTGACTTTC
CASRHLGVSGANVLTF
>TRBV28|-|-|TRBJ2-2
TGTGCCAGCAGCCCAAGGAGCGGTTACACCGGGGAGCTGTTTTTT
CASSPRSGYTGELFF
>TRBV20-1|-|-|TRBJ1-1
TGCAGTGCTAGTAGGTCCGGTTACGGAGGCACTGAAGCTTTCTTT
CSASRSGYGGTEAFF
>TRBV28|-|few|TRBJ2-7
TGTGCCAGCGGGGCTGTCGAGCAGTACTTC
CASGAVEQYF
>TRBV5-1|-|-|TRBJ1-5
TGCGCCAGCAGCTTGAGTGGGGAAAATCAGCCCCAGCATTTT
CASSLSGENQPQHF
>TRBV7-2|-|-|TRBJ2-1
TGTGCCAGCAGGTCCCTCTACTCCTACAATGAGCAGTTCTTC
CASRSLYSYNEQFF
>TRBV2|TRBD2|-|TRBJ2-1
TGTGCCAGCACCCGGGCGGGAGGGTCTAGCAATGAGCAGTTCTTC
CASTRAGGSSNEQFF
>TRBV6-1|-|many|TRBJ2-3
TGTGCCAGCAGAAGGGGGGTTAGCACAGATACGCAGTATTTT
CASRRGVSTDTQYF
>TRBV11-2|TRBD1|-|TRBJ1-1
TGTGCCAGCAGCAGTTGGACAGGGAGTTACACTGAAGCTTTCTTT
CASSSWTGSYTEAFF
>TRBV6-2/TRBV6-3|TRBD1|many|TRBJ1-5
TGTGCCAGCAGTCTCGACAGGGACCAGCCCCAGCATTTT
CASSLDRDQPQHF
>TRBV7-2|-|many|TRBJ2-1
TGTGCCAGCAGCTTAGTCGGACCATACAATGAGCAGTTCTTC
CASSLVGPYNEQFF
>TRBV19|TRBD2|few|TRBJ2-1
TGTGCCAGTGCTCCTGAACCGGGACTAACTAATGAGCAGTTCTTC
CASAPEPGLTNEQFF
>TRBV20-1|-|few|TRBJ2-7
TGCAGTGCTAAGGAACAGGCCTACGAGCAGTACTTC
CSAKEQAYEQYF
>TRBV20-1|-|few|TRBJ1-5
TGCAGTGCTACTACATCATCCGCCCGCAATCAGCCCCAGCATTTT
CSATTSSARNQPQHF
>TRBV9|TRBD2|few|TRBJ2-3
TGTGCCAGCAGCGTAGATGCTGGCGGGAGAAAAACAGATACGCAGTATTTT
CASSVDAGGRKTDTQYF
>TRBV27|-|few|TRBJ1-4
TGTGCCAGCACCTATGGACTCACTAGGGATGAAAAACTGTTTTTT
CASTYGLTRDEKLFF
>TRBV6-1|-|few|TRBJ2-1
TGTGCCACCCTGGGGGTGGGTGACAATGAGCAGTTCTTC
CATLGVGDNEQFF
>TRBV5-1|-|once|TRBJ2-2
TGCGCCATCAGCCCAGGGTCCACCGGGGAGCTGTTTTTT
CAISPGSTGELFF
>TRBV6-5|-|-|TRBJ1-5
TGTGCCAGCAGTTATGGGTTGGGAGGGGGTAGCAATCAGCCCCAGCATTTT
CASSYGLGGGSNQPQHF
>TRBV29-1|-|few|TRBJ2-3
TGCAGCGTTGATGGCTACCTTGGATCTACAGATACGCAGTATTTT
CSVDGYLGSTDTQYF
>TRBV20-1|-|few|TRBJ1-2
TGCAGTGCTAGGGGGGAGGGGGGCTTCAACTATGGCTACACCTTC
CSARGEGGFNYGYTF
>TRBV9|TRBD1|-|TRBJ1-4
TGTGCCAGCAGCTCGGGACAGTCTGAAAAACTGTTTTTT
CASSSGQSEKLFF
>TRBV27|-|few|TRBJ2-1
TGTGCCAGCAGGGGCGGGAATACTTACAATGAGCAGTTCTTC
CASRGGNTYNEQFF
>TRBV6-2/TRBV6-3|-|-|TRBJ1-1
TGTGCCAGCAGTTACCCAAGGTTTCGGGAGAAGAACACTGAAGCTTTCTTT
CASSYPRFREKNTEAFF
>TRBV14|TRBD2|few|TRBJ2-7
TGTGCCAGCAGCCACCCGGGACTAGCGGGATCGAGGGCCGAGCAGTACTTC
CASSHPGLAGSRAEQYF
>TRBV25-1|-|-|TRBJ1-1
TGTGCCAGCAGTGAATTCTTCAGTAACCGGAACACTGAAGCTTTCTTT
CASSEFFSNRNTEAFF
>TRBV7-9|TRBD1|few|TRBJ1-4
TGTGCCAGCAGCCCGACAGGGTTGGGTGAAAAACTGTTTTTT
CASSPTGLGEKLFF
>TRBV5-1|-|few|TRBJ2-1
TGCGCCAGCAGCTCCCCTGTTTACAATGAGCAGTTCTTC
CASSSPVYNEQFF
>TRBV29-1|TRBD2|-|TRBJ2-2
TGCAGCGTTGAAATGACTAGCGGGAGGCCTGGCGGGGAGCTGTTTTTT
CSVEMTSGRPGGELFF
>TRBV29-1|-|-|TRBJ2-1
TGCAGCGTTGTGGGTTTCGGGTCCTACAATGAGCAGTTCTTC
CSVVGFGSYNEQFF
>TRBV5-6|-|few|TRBJ1-4
TGTGCCAGCAGCTTTGGGGGCGAAGAAAAACTGTTTTTT
CASSFGGEEKLFF
>TRBV7-2|-|many|TRBJ2-1
TGTGCCAGCAGCTTAGACGGGCAGGCTTACAATGAGCAGTTCTTC
CASSLDGQAYNEQFF
>TRBV27|TRBD2|-|TRBJ2-1
TGTGCCAGCAGTCTGGCGAGTGGTGCTAGCGGAAGTAGGGGCAATGAGCAGTTCTTC
CASSLASGASGSRGNEQFF
>TRBV11-2|-|few|TRBJ2-2
TGTGCCAGCAGCTCCGGGTCAGCCGGGGAGCTGTTTTTT
CASSSGSAGELFF
>TRBV20-1|-|-|TRBJ2-3
TGCAGTGCTAAAACCCGAGATACGCAGTATTTT
CSAKTRDTQYF
>TRBV19|-|few|TRBJ1-1
TGTGCCAGCAACGGTTACACTGAAGCTTTCTTT
CASNGYTEAFF